The text below deals with one T cell receptor beta chain. Its target is not known. With 10 bases removed from V and 8 bases from J, the gap between germline ends came to 23 bases. This CDR3 region has 15 residues. Germline loops: CDR1 MDHEN, CDR2 SYDVKM. The sample originates from a study of beta chain features in type 1 diabetes. Study-wide points: Sampled from patients, naive, central memory and Treg TCRB repertoires appeared more similar than those sampled from healthy donors.

The investigators reverse transcribed all of the isolated RNA, so they sequenced expressed TCRB transcripts. Repertoires were generated with immunoSEQ multiplex PCR, while TCRdb's copy carries only in-frame clones and drops some. The sample has about 620,000 clones; about 16% are singletons. The chain employs TRBV28 and TRBJ1-4; maybe TRBD1 (5 bases). The sample consisted of naive CD4+ T cells from blood. This clonotype originated in a man between 18 and 35 years old in good health. The CDR3 sequence: CATQGRGRFREKLFF. Here the CDR3 DNA reads TGTGCCACCCAGGGACGAGGGCGGTTTCGGGAAAAACTGTTTTTT. Full variable domain (outside the CDR3, taken from reference TRBV28 and TRBJ1-4): DVKVTQSSRYLVKRTGEKVFLECVQDMDHENMFWYRQDPGLGLRLIYFSYDVKMKEKGDIPEGYSVSREKKERFSLILESASTNQTSMYLCATQGRGRFREKLFFGSGTQLSVL.